Following are 11 T cell receptor beta chains from one sample sequenced in a study of T cells in Graves' hyperthyroidism and ophthalmopathy. RNA transcripts yielded amplified TCR beta CDR3 regions. During a first-round RT-PCR of the TCR CDR3, the HTBI primer set was used. TCRdb processed the multiplex PCR reads anew with MiXCR; each CDR3 protein has one entry. The sample shows 400,000 to 550,000 distinct CDR3 sequences, 13% to 15% of them seen only once. Sequences were obtained from blood. These receptors were obtained from a woman aged 18-30 years with Graves' hyperthyroidism.

This rearrangement joins TRBV20-1 to TRBJ1-1; D is undetermined. Germline-derived CDR1 and CDR2 are DFQATT and SNEGSKA (reference sequence). V lost 0 bases to trimming and J lost 0 bases, with 8 bases between them. The CDR3 has 14 amino acids. The CDR3 DNA sequence: TGCAGTGCTAGAGATGGAACAGTGAACACTGAAGCTTTCTTT. Translating it yields CSARDGTVNTEAFF.

As concerns this clonotype: This may come from a read error, since a much larger clone is one base off. This chain uses TRBV3-1 with TRBJ1-1; 9 positions match TRBD1. V gave up 4 bases and J gave up 7 bases; unmatched junction bases: 10. Germline loops: CDR1 LGHDT, CDR2 YNNKEL (reference sequence). The CDR3 runs 15 residues. The CDR3, as DNA: TGTGCCAGCAGCCGACCAGACAGGGGGGAAATTGAAGCTTTCTTT. Its translation: CASSRPDRGEIEAFF.

In this sample, this clonotype turned up once. A much more abundant neighbour one base away suggests this may be a read error. This rearrangement joins TRBV20-1 to TRBJ1-6; 8 bases match TRBD1. This CDR3 contains 15 residues. CDR1 is DFQATT and CDR2 is SNEGSKA in the germline V gene (reference sequence). In DNA, the CDR3 is TGCAGTGCTAGAGATGTAGACAGGGGTAATTCACCCCTCCGCTTT. Amino acids: CSARDVDRGNSPLRF.

The chain links TRBV28 to TRBJ2-7; D gene unclear. Germline values: CDR1 MDHEN, CDR2 SYDVKM. The V end was cut by 5 bases, the J end by 1 base, with 9 bases between. The CDR3 is 13 residues long. CDR3: CASSIGRSYEQYV. The CDR3 DNA reads as TGTGCCAGCAGTATCGGTAGGTCCTACGAGCAGTACGTC.

This clonotype was seen repeatedly, ten times or more. CDR3 in DNA: TGTGCCAGCAGTTCCCGGGGGTTGGGGGCCAACGTCCTGACTTTC. This sequence encodes CASSSRGLGANVLTF. V gene TRBV3-1 combines with J gene TRBJ2-6; D perhaps matches TRBD2 (6 bases). CDR3 length equals 15 residues. V was pared by 6 bases and J by 4 bases, with 13 bases between. From germline, CDR1 is LGHDT and CDR2 YNNKEL (reference sequence).

The sample holds many counts of this clonotype. The chain joins TRBV30 to TRBJ1-2; no definite D call. The germline V gene has CDR1 GTSNPN and CDR2 SVGIG (reference sequence). Trimming shortened V by 0 bases and J by 7 bases, and 12 bases separated the two germline ends. The CDR3 has 13 residues. The CDR3 nucleotides read TGTGCCTGGAGTGTTAATCCGGCACTTGGCTACACCTTC. Translation: CAWSVNPALGYTF.

As concerns this clonotype: This may be a read error: a much more frequent sequence differs by one nucleotide. As the CDR3 is not closed by the conserved phenylalanine or tryptophan, this likely results from a read error. The chain couples TRBV6-1 to TRBJ2-3, with D tentatively TRBD1 (6 bases). V was cut by 4 bases and J by 1 base, with 9 bases left in between. The CDR3 sequence is 14 residues long. Germline V gene lookup returns CDR1 MNHNS and CDR2 SASEGT. CDR3 loop: CASSARGGTDTQYS. DNA of the CDR3: TGTGCCAGCAGTGCCAGGGGTGGCACAGATACGCAGTATTCT.

This clonotype was counted many times. V and J are TRBV6-1 and TRBJ1-1, with D perhaps matching TRBD1 (5 bases). Trimming took off 6 bases at V and 8 bases at J, with 16 bases between the two ends. This CDR3 contains 13 residues. Germline loops: CDR1 MNHNS, CDR2 SASEGT. For the CDR3, the DNA is TGTGCCAGCAGGTTACAGGCTGGGGGGGAAGCTTTCTTT. It translates to CASRLQAGGEAFF.

This clonotype showed up just a few times. Written as DNA, the CDR3 is TGTGCCAGCAGACCTTATGCGGTGGACAGAAGTAACTATGGCTACACCTTC. This gives the protein CASRPYAVDRSNYGYTF. The chain couples TRBV28 to TRBJ1-2; TRBD1 is a possible D gene (6 bases). Germline V lookup: CDR1 MDHEN, CDR2 SYDVKM. V was pared by 6 bases and J by 1 base, with 21 bases between. This CDR3 region has 17 residues.

This clonotype was detected ten times or more. The rearrangement joins TRBV20-1 to TRBJ1-5; a weak D match, TRBD1 (5 bases). The CDR3 has 16 amino acids. The V and J ends lost 1 base and 2 bases respectively, with 15 bases between them. Germline V gene sequence: CDR1 DFQATT, CDR2 SNEGSKA (reference sequence). The CDR3 is CSARVNPQGGNQPQHF. The DNA of the CDR3 is TGCAGTGCTAGAGTCAACCCTCAGGGAGGCAATCAGCCCCAGCATTTT.

This clonotype showed up many times. The chain carries TRBV6-1 and TRBJ1-3; no definite D call. Trimming removed 7 bases from V and 0 bases from J, with 7 bases in between. Germline CDR1 is MNHNS and CDR2 is SASEGT. CDR3 length: 13 amino acids. CDR3 bases: TGTGCCAGCATCAGCAACTCTGGAAACACCATATATTTT. It codes for CASISNSGNTIYF.